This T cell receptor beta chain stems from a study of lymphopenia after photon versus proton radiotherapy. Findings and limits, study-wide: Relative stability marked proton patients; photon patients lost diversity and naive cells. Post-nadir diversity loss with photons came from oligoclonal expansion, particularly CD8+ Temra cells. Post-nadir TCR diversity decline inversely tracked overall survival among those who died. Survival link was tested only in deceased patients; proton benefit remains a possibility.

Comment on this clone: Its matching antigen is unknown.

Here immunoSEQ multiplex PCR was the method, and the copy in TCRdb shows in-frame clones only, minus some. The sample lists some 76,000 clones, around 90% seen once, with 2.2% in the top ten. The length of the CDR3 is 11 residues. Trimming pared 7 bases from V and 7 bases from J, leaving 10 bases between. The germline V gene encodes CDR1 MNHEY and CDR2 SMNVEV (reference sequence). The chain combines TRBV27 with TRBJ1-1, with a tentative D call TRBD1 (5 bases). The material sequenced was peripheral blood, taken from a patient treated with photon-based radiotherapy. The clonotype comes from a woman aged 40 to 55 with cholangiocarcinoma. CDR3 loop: CASILGGEAFF. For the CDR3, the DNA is TGTGCCAGCATACTGGGGGGTGAAGCTTTCTTT.